The 27 T cell receptor beta chains reported below all come from one sample, sequenced in a study of T cells in Graves' hyperthyroidism and ophthalmopathy. From RNA transcripts, TCR beta CDR3 regions were amplified. A first-round RT-PCR of the TCR CDR3 used the HTBI primer set. TCRdb reprocessed the multiplex PCR reads with MiXCR, giving one entry per CDR3 protein. The sample shows about 270,000 distinct CDR3 sequences, approximately 20% of them seen only once. The specimen was blood. Receptors were obtained from a man aged 30 to 39 with Graves' ophthalmopathy.

Only a few counts were recorded for this clonotype. The V and J genes are TRBV3-1 and TRBJ2-1, with 11 nucleotides matching TRBD2. This CDR3 comprises 18 residues. J gave up 6 bases and V 0 bases, and 10 bases lay outside the gene matches. The germline V gene encodes CDR1 LGHDT and CDR2 YNNKEL (reference sequence). CDR3 nucleotides: TGTGCCAGCAGCCAAGATCAATTAGCGGGAGGGCGCCGCAATGAGCAGTTCTTC. Amino acid sequence: CASSQDQLAGGRRNEQFF.

The chain links TRBV29-1 to TRBJ1-1; D remains unclear. V shed 2 bases and J shed 1 base, with 14 bases lying between them. Looked up from germline, CDR1 is SQVTM and CDR2 is ANQGSEA. The CDR3 loop spans 15 amino acids. In DNA form, the CDR3 reads TGCAGCGTTGAATATGGGCGGCGGACGAACACTGAAGCTTTCTTT. It translates to CSVEYGRRTNTEAFF.

V gene TRBV27 combines with J gene TRBJ2-2; D is ambiguous. The CDR3 has 15 residues. The germline V and J ends were trimmed by 4 bases and 0 bases, with 9 bases remaining between them. Germline V gives CDR1 MNHEY, CDR2 SMNVEV (reference sequence). CDR3 residues: CASSSGAANTGELFF. The CDR3 DNA follows: TGTGCCAGCAGTTCGGGTGCCGCGAACACCGGGGAGCTGTTTTTT.

This clonotype occurred a few times. The chain has TRBV7-9 and TRBJ2-7; 7 bases line up with TRBD2. From germline, CDR1 is SEHNR and CDR2 FQNEAQ (reference sequence). The CDR3 is 15 residues long. V lost 5 bases and J lost 4; bases outside the gene matches: 11. In DNA, the CDR3 is TGTGCCAGCAGCCCCGGTCCTAGCGGAAAGTACGAGCAGTACTTC. This codes for CASSPGPSGKYEQYF.

This clonotype was recorded a few times. The rearrangement links TRBV19 to TRBJ2-7; no clear D. Germline CDR1 and CDR2: LNHDA and SQIVND (reference sequence). This CDR3 is 15 amino acids long. V lost 5 bases and J lost 0, with 14 bases in between. CDR3 in amino acids: CASSPRGTFSYEQYF. For the CDR3, the DNA is TGTGCCAGTAGTCCCCGAGGCACCTTCTCCTACGAGCAGTACTTC.

Turning to this clonotype: This could be a read error, since a much larger clone is one nucleotide away. The rearrangement joins TRBV28 to TRBJ2-1, with D perhaps TRBD2 (6 bases). Germline V gene lookup returns CDR1 MDHEN and CDR2 SYDVKM. V gave up 6 bases and J gave up 0 bases, with 15 bases separating them. The CDR3 contains 16 residues. The CDR3 DNA follows: TGTGCCAGCAGCTCTAGGACTACGACCTCCTACAATGAGCAGTTCTTC. Protein product: CASSSRTTTSYNEQFF.

The chain's CDR3 is CASSLGVVDTEQFF. DNA for the CDR3: TGTGCCAGCAGCTTAGGAGTCGTCGACACTGAGCAGTTCTTC. This sequence joins TRBV7-6 and TRBJ2-1; no reliable D call. This CDR3 is built from 14 residues. Germline V gene lookup returns CDR1 SGHVS and CDR2 FNYEAQ. The V end lost 1 base, the J end lost 9 bases, and 13 bases lay between the germline ends. Complete variable domain (other parts from reference TRBV7-6 and TRBJ2-1): GAGVSQSPRYKVTKRGQDVALRCDPISGHVSLYWYRQALGQGPEFLTYFNYEAQQDKSGLPNDRFSAERPEGSISTLTIQRTEQRDSAMYRCASSLGVVDTEQFFGPGTRLTVL.

The chain has TRBV20-1 and TRBJ1-5; 7 bases are shared with TRBD1. J gave up 5 bases and V 0 bases, and 7 bases lay outside the gene matches. The CDR3 is made up of 15 amino acids. The germline CDR1 and CDR2 sequences are DFQATT and SNEGSKA (reference sequence). This CDR3 reads CSARDPRQGHQPQHF. DNA of the CDR3: TGCAGTGCTAGAGATCCCCGACAGGGTCATCAGCCCCAGCATTTT.

This clonotype was recorded only once. Given a much more abundant clone one base away, this may be a read error. This chain links TRBV6-2 or TRBV6-3 with TRBJ1-1; tentative D call: TRBD1 (6 bases). The V gene lost 2 bases and the J gene lost 12 bases, with 16 bases spanning the gap. The CDR3 contains 13 residues. Germline loops: CDR1 MNHEY, CDR2 SVGEGT. The CDR3 loop is CASSYGRGGETFF. CDR3 nucleotide sequence: TGTGCCAGCAGTTACGGGAGAGGGGGGGAAACTTTCTTT.

This clonotype was counted many times. The chain has TRBV2 and TRBJ2-7, with unresolved D. This CDR3 has 13 residues. V was pared by 4 bases and J by 4 bases, with 11 bases between. In germline, CDR1 is SNHLY, CDR2 FYNNEI. The CDR3 DNA reads as TGTGCCAGCAGTGCCCCTGATGGGTACGAGCAGTACTTC. Amino acids: CASSAPDGYEQYF.

This clonotype came up many times. This chain joins TRBV3-1 and TRBJ2-1; a possible D gene is TRBD2 (5 bases). Germline CDR1 and CDR2: LGHDT and YNNKEL (reference sequence). This CDR3 is 13 amino acids long. V lost 1 base and J 5 bases, leaving 6 bases between the germline ends. CDR3 nucleotide sequence: TGTGCCAGCAGCCAAGTGAGGGACAATGAGCAGTTCTTC. Its protein is CASSQVRDNEQFF.

The rearrangement links TRBV27 to TRBJ1-6; D is unresolved. Per germline, CDR1 MNHEY and CDR2 SMNVEV (reference sequence). The V end was cut by 3 bases, the J end by 7 bases, with 7 bases between. This CDR3 contains 13 residues. CDR3 region: CASSLSLNSPLHF. The DNA of the CDR3 is TGTGCCAGCAGTTTGTCGTTAAATTCACCCCTCCACTTT.

This clonotype was picked up a small number of times. The chain couples TRBV4-2 to TRBJ2-7; TRBD2 aligns across 7 bases. This CDR3 contains 16 residues. The germline CDR1 and CDR2 sequences are LGHNA and YNFKEQ. V shed 0 bases, J shed 2 bases, and the junction held 7 bases outside the gene matches. The CDR3 loop reads CASSQEVGGRTYEQYF. The CDR3 DNA is TGTGCCAGCAGCCAAGAAGTGGGAGGGCGTACCTACGAGCAGTACTTC.

The V gene is TRBV6-1, the J gene TRBJ2-7; TRBD1 matches 9 bases. This CDR3 comprises 13 residues. With 8 bases clipped from V and 7 bases from J, the junction kept 9 bases outside the gene matches. Germline CDR1 reads MNHNS; CDR2 reads SASEGT. The CDR3 DNA reads as TGTGCCAGCGGCCCCGGGACAGGGATGGAGCAGTACTTC. It is translated as CASGPGTGMEQYF.

The gene calls are TRBV7-3 and TRBJ1-5; no reliable D call. Germline CDR1 reads SGHTA; CDR2 reads FQGTGA. There are 11 residues in the CDR3. The ends were cut back, 5 bases at V and 7 bases at J, with 6 bases in the middle. The CDR3 nucleotides read TGTGCCAGCAGCCTGAAACAGCCCCAGCATTTT. This gives the protein CASSLKQPQHF.

In DNA, the CDR3 is TGCGCCAGCAGCTTGGAACCTTTCGTTGGAAACACCATATATTTT. It codes for CASSLEPFVGNTIYF. The chain combines TRBV5-1 with TRBJ1-3, with D unresolved. Germline V CDR1 and CDR2: SGHRS, YFSETQ. Trimming left V 0 bases short and J 3 bases short, with 10 bases between. This CDR3 has 15 residues.

This clonotype has only one observation. The V and J genes are TRBV25-1 and TRBJ2-1; 7 nucleotides align to TRBD2. V was pared by 3 bases and J by 4 bases, with 3 bases of the junction left unmatched. This CDR3 is built from 14 residues. CDR1 is MGHDK and CDR2 is SYGVNS in the germline V gene. CDR3 protein: CASSEGTTYNEQFF. In nucleotides, the CDR3 is TGTGCCAGCAGTGAGGGGACTACTTACAATGAGCAGTTCTTC. The whole variable domain, filled in from reference TRBV25-1 and TRBJ2-1, reads EADIYQTPRYLVIGTGKKITLECSQTMGHDKMYWYQQDPGMELHLIHYSYGVNSTEKGDLSSESTVSRIRTEHFPLTLESARPSHTSQYLCASSEGTTYNEQFFGPGTRLTVL.

The DNA of the CDR3 is TGTGCCAGCAGCCAGAGGGAATTGAACACTGAAGCTTTCTTT. Protein sequence: CASSQRELNTEAFF. The chain employs TRBV3-1 and TRBJ1-1; no clear D. This CDR3 comprises 14 residues. Trimming removed 3 bases at V and 0 bases at J, with 8 bases between. The V gene's germline CDR1 is LGHDT and CDR2 YNNKEL (reference sequence). Looking up the rest from reference TRBV3-1 and TRBJ1-1 gives the full variable domain: DTAVSQTPKYLVTQMGNDKSIKCEQNLGHDTMYWYKQDSKKFLKIMFSYNNKELIINETVPNRFSPKSPDKAHLNLHINSLELGDSAVYFCASSQRELNTEAFFGQGTRLTVV.

The chain is built from TRBV5-1 and TRBJ2-2, with 7 bases matching TRBD2. Germline V lookup: CDR1 SGHRS, CDR2 YFSETQ. The ends lost 4 bases at V and 4 bases at J; junction bases unmatched: 10. The length of the CDR3 is 16 residues. CDR3 bases: TGCGCCAGCAGCCAGGCGGGAGCTAGAGGCACCGGGGAGCTGTTTTTT. Translated, it gives CASSQAGARGTGELFF.

V usage is TRBV20-1 and J usage is TRBJ1-4; D is unresolved. Deletions cut 3 bases from V and 15 bases from J, with 14 bases between. Germline CDR1 is DFQATT and CDR2 is SNEGSKA (reference sequence). The CDR3 has 11 amino acids. DNA of the CDR3: TGCAGTGCTAGCTCCGGCAGGCTCGTGTTTTTT. It translates to CSASSGRLVFF.

Many counts were recorded for this clonotype. The chain has TRBV28 and TRBJ1-2, with D possibly TRBD1 on 5 matching bases. V lost 5 bases, J lost 4 bases, and 8 bases lay in between. In germline, CDR1 is MDHEN, CDR2 SYDVKM. The CDR3 has 12 residues. The CDR3 region is CASSGGGYGYTF. The CDR3 nucleotides are TGTGCCAGCAGTGGGGGTGGCTATGGCTACACCTTC.

This rearrangement joins TRBV5-1 to TRBJ2-6, with TRBD2 as a possible D gene (6 bases). CDR1 is SGHRS and CDR2 is YFSETQ in the germline V gene. This CDR3 is built from 17 residues. V lost 4 bases and J lost 3, with 17 bases in between. CDR3 nucleotides: TGCGCCAGCAGCCCCGGGGATGCTAGCGTTGGGGCCAACGTCCTGACTTTC. Translating gives CASSPGDASVGANVLTF.

V is TRBV12-3 or TRBV12-4 and J is TRBJ1-5; D unresolved. V was shortened by 0 bases and J by 10 bases, with 10 bases between the two germline ends. CDR3 length: 13 amino acids. The CDR3 nucleotides read TGTGCCAGCAGTTTAGCACGGGTACGACCCCAGCATTTT. Protein product: CASSLARVRPQHF.

The chain has TRBV6-2 or TRBV6-3 and TRBJ2-1; the D gene is possibly TRBD2 (6 bases). The CDR3 is 15 amino acids. The germline gives CDR1 MNHEY, CDR2 SVGEGT. Trimming cost V 3 bases and J 5 bases, with 14 bases left between them. CDR3 amino acids: CASSYRVTGDNEQFF. Written as DNA, the CDR3 is TGTGCCAGCAGTTATAGGGTTACGGGAGACAATGAGCAGTTCTTC.

In its sample, this clonotype was seen many times. The rearrangement uses TRBV20-1 and TRBJ1-2; 7 nucleotides align to TRBD1. The trim removed 6 bases at V and 6 bases at J, leaving 16 bases unmatched. The CDR3 is 15 amino acids. CDR1 is DFQATT and CDR2 is SNEGSKA in the germline V gene (reference sequence). CDR3 in amino acids: CSATKGRGRLDGYTF. CDR3 bases: TGCAGTGCCACTAAGGGAAGGGGGCGCTTGGATGGCTACACCTTC.

This clonotype was recorded a few times. The chain is built from TRBV12-3 or TRBV12-4 and TRBJ2-7; the match to TRBD1 covers 9 bases. Trimming took 8 bases from V and 0 from J; bases not matched to a gene: 8. The CDR3 extends over 15 amino acids. The CDR3 region has the DNA TGTGCCAGCCAAGGACAGGGGCTATCCTCCTACGAGCAGTACTTC. Encoded protein: CASQGQGLSSYEQYF.

This clonotype was seen more than once but under ten times. This chain's CDR3 is CASTGTSGHNEQFF. For the CDR3, the DNA is TGTGCCAGCACCGGGACTAGCGGACACAATGAGCAGTTCTTC. The rearrangement joins TRBV3-1 to TRBJ2-1, with 11 bases that match TRBD2. The CDR3 is 14 amino acids. Looked up from germline, CDR1 is LGHDT and CDR2 is YNNKEL (reference sequence). Trimming removed 7 bases from V and 5 bases from J; junction bases left unmatched: 4.